The 27 T cell receptor beta chains presented below share a single source sample, sequenced in a study of T cell responses to AZD1222 COVID-19 vaccine. The repertoire was sequenced with immunoSEQ multiplex PCR; TCRdb's copy has only in-frame clones and lacks some. The profile shows 150,000 to 200,000 clones, 80% to 95% of them singletons. This specimen consisted of peripheral blood, obtained on day 0 of AZD1222 vaccination. These receptors came from an adult in good health.

The chain carries TRBV24-1 and TRBJ1-5, with D unclear. V was shortened by 7 bases and J by 7 bases, with 13 bases between the two germline ends. CDR1 is KGHDR and CDR2 is SFDVKD in the germline V gene. CDR3 size: 13 residues. CDR3 in amino acids: CATSQSGGQPQHF. The CDR3 region has the DNA TGTGCCACCAGCCAATCTGGTGGACAGCCCCAGCATTTT.

This clone was detected once. This rearrangement joins TRBV4-3 to TRBJ2-5; D possibly corresponds to TRBD2 (5 bases). This CDR3 contains 12 residues. CDR1 LGHNA and CDR2 YSLEER come from the germline V gene. With 3 bases removed from V and 4 bases from J, the gap between germline ends came to 6 bases. The CDR3 region is CASSQAGETQYF. CDR3 in DNA: TGCGCCAGCAGCCAGGCGGGAGAGACCCAGTACTTC.

This sequence joins TRBV29-1 and TRBJ2-3, with D hard to call. V lost 1 base to trimming and J lost 0 bases, with 5 bases between them. The CDR3 loop spans 13 amino acids. Germline CDR1 is SQVTM and CDR2 is ANQGSEA. The DNA for the CDR3 is TGCAGCGTTGAAGGACCTAGCACAGATACGCAGTATTTT. This gives the protein CSVEGPSTDTQYF.

The chain is built from TRBV6-5 and TRBJ2-7; 8 positions agree with TRBD1. Germline values: CDR1 MNHEY, CDR2 SVGAGI. The CDR3 consists of 16 residues. With 0 bases clipped from V and 2 bases from J, the junction kept 6 bases outside the gene matches. CDR3 protein: CASSYSDRATPYEQYF. DNA of the CDR3: TGTGCCAGCAGTTACTCGGACAGGGCGACTCCCTACGAGCAGTACTTC.

The V call is TRBV23-1, the J call TRBJ1-6; 8 bases match TRBD1. TRBV23-1 is placed among ORFs of uncertain function. The CDR3 runs to 16 residues. The trim removed 5 bases at V and 3 bases at J, leaving 6 bases unmatched. For the CDR3, the DNA is TGCGCCAGCAGTACCCAGGACAGGGACTATAATTCACCCCTCCACTTT. This sequence encodes CASSTQDRDYNSPLHF.

This rearrangement joins TRBV28 to TRBJ2-7, with D tentatively TRBD2 (10 bases). Trimming stripped 7 bases from V and 3 bases from J, with 37 bases between. CDR1 and CDR2 (germline): MDHEN, SYDVKM. The CDR3 extends over 21 amino acids. This CDR3 is CASKIPGQGTISGRPVYEQYF. CDR3 in DNA: TGTGCCAGCAAGATCCCGGGACAGGGAACGATTAGCGGGAGGCCTGTCTACGAGCAGTACTTC.

The genes are TRBV4-3 and TRBJ1-2, with TRBD1 matching over 10 bases. Trimming cost V 6 bases and J 0 bases; bases outside gene matches: 7. The germline gives CDR1 LGHNA, CDR2 YSLEER. This CDR3 has 16 amino acids. CDR3 coding DNA: TGCGCCAGCAGAAGGACAGGGGGAAGGTCTAACTATGGCTACACCTTC. Translated, it gives CASRRTGGRSNYGYTF.

This clone was counted only a few times. The V gene is TRBV6-5, the J gene TRBJ2-7; 7 positions agree with TRBD1. Trimming cost V 10 bases and J 1 base; bases outside gene matches: 4. Germline V gene data show CDR1 as MNHEY and CDR2 as SVGAGI. CDR3 length equals 12 residues. The DNA for the CDR3 is TGTGCCACCCACAGGGGATCCTACGAGCAGTACTTC. Residues: CATHRGSYEQYF.

V is TRBV18 and J is TRBJ1-2; 8 bases map to TRBD1. Germline trimming cut 6 bases from V and 0 bases from J; bases unmatched to any gene: 9. This CDR3 region has 16 residues. CDR1 and CDR2 from the germline V gene are KGHSH and LQKENI. Here the CDR3 reads CASSPGGQEANYGYTF. The DNA of the CDR3 is TGTGCCAGCTCGCCAGGGGGACAGGAAGCTAACTATGGCTACACCTTC. Supplemented by reference TRBV18 and TRBJ1-2, the full variable domain reads NAGVMQNPRHLVRRRGQEARLRCSPMKGHSHVYWYRQLPEEGLKFMVYLQKENIIDESGMPKERFSAEFPKEGPSILRIQQVVRGDSAAYFCASSPGGQEANYGYTFGSGTRLTVV.

This clone was observed once. V gene TRBV9 combines with J gene TRBJ2-1; maybe TRBD2 (6 bases). The CDR3 runs 17 residues. From germline, CDR1 is SGDLS and CDR2 YYNGEE. The V and J ends lost 0 bases and 8 bases respectively, with 21 bases between them. CDR3 coding DNA: TGTGCCAGCAGCGTAGTGGGAGGATCTAGCTCACTCCATGAGCAGTTCTTC. Amino acid sequence: CASSVVGGSSSLHEQFF.

The genes are TRBV7-9 and TRBJ1-6, with 10 bases lining up with TRBD1. V trimming: 4 bases; J trimming: 10 bases; junction bases outside the gene matches: 10. Germline V gene sequence: CDR1 SEHNR, CDR2 FQNEAQ (reference sequence). The CDR3 is 16 residues long. The DNA of the CDR3 is TGTGCCAGCAGCTACGAATGGGACAGGGGTGAGTCACCCCTCCACTTT. Protein sequence: CASSYEWDRGESPLHF.

V usage is TRBV3-1 (or the pseudogene TRBV3-2) and J usage is TRBJ1-1; D possibly corresponds to TRBD1 (6 bases). The CDR3 is 13 amino acids. Trimming pared 3 bases from V and 3 bases from J, leaving 8 bases between. Germline CDR1 is LGHDT and CDR2 is YNNKEL (reference sequence). In DNA form, the CDR3 reads TGTGCCAGCAGCCAGGGGGGGCACACTGAAGCTTTCTTT. Encoded protein: CASSQGGHTEAFF.

J is TRBJ2-7 and V is TRBV28; D not certain. This CDR3 spans 13 amino acids. Trimming shortened V by 1 base and J by 0 bases, and 4 bases separated the two germline ends. Germline V gene lookup returns CDR1 MDHEN and CDR2 SYDVKM. The CDR3 nucleotides are TGTGCCAGCAGTTTATCGACCTCCTACGAGCAGTACTTC. It specifies CASSLSTSYEQYF.

V is TRBV6-4 and J is TRBJ2-2; D gene unclear. CDR3 size: 14 residues. Trimming took off 2 bases at V and 1 base at J, with 5 bases between the two ends. The germline CDR1 and CDR2 sequences are MRHNA and SNTAGT. The CDR3 DNA sequence: TGTGCCAGCAGTGACAGGAGGAACACCGGGGAGCTGTTTTTT. It translates to CASSDRRNTGELFF.

The chain employs TRBV2 and TRBJ2-1; D gene ambiguous. V was shortened by 8 bases and J by 0 bases, with 2 bases between the two germline ends. The V gene's germline CDR1 is SNHLY and CDR2 FYNNEI. The CDR3 runs 11 residues. CDR3 sequence (DNA): TGTGCCAGCGCCTCCTACAATGAGCAGTTCTTC. It translates to CASASYNEQFF.

J is TRBJ2-3 and V is TRBV2; no definite D call. Germline V gene lookup returns CDR1 SNHLY and CDR2 FYNNEI. Trimming shortened V by 6 bases and J by 6 bases, and 7 bases separated the two germline ends. This CDR3 contains 11 residues. CDR3 protein: CASSPRDTQYF. The CDR3 DNA is TGTGCCAGCAGCCCGCGGGATACGCAGTATTTT.

The chain has TRBV6-1 and TRBJ2-3, with 8 bases lining up with TRBD2. Trimming took 1 base from V and 1 from J; bases not matched to a gene: 1. In germline, CDR1 is MNHNS, CDR2 SASEGT. The CDR3 runs to 15 residues. This CDR3 is CASSEGRGGTDTQYF. CDR3 DNA: TGTGCCAGCAGTGAAGGGCGGGGGGGCACAGATACGCAGTATTTT.

There are a few counts of this clone. The chain employs TRBV3-1 (or the pseudogene TRBV3-2) and TRBJ1-1; D perhaps matches TRBD1 (5 bases). Trimming took off 3 bases at V and 8 bases at J, with 13 bases between the two ends. Per the germline V gene, CDR1 is LGHDT and CDR2 is YNNKEL (reference sequence). CDR3 length: 13 amino acids. CDR3 sequence reads: CASSHGQKKEAFF. The CDR3 DNA follows: TGTGCCAGCAGCCACGGACAAAAGAAAGAAGCTTTCTTT.

The chain uses TRBV19 and TRBJ1-2; TRBD1 matches at 8 bases. Per the germline V gene, CDR1 is LNHDA and CDR2 is SQIVND (reference sequence). The junction had 6 bases not matched to a gene; V was cut back by 11 bases and J by 7 bases. This CDR3 has 11 amino acids. The CDR3 bases are TGTGCCGGCCGGACAGGGAGTGGCTACACCTTC. This codes for CAGRTGSGYTF.

The V gene is TRBV20-1, the J gene TRBJ2-2; 9 bases line up with TRBD2. V trimming: 3 bases; J trimming: 1 base; junction bases outside the gene matches: 3. The CDR3 runs to 15 residues. Germline V CDR1 and CDR2: DFQATT, SNEGSKA (reference sequence). CDR3 residues: CSASSGRGNTGELFF. CDR3 in DNA: TGCAGTGCTAGTAGCGGGAGAGGGAACACCGGGGAGCTGTTTTTT.

The V call is TRBV19, the J call TRBJ2-1, with D possibly being TRBD1 or TRBD2 (5 bases each). CDR3 length equals 15 residues. Trimming removed 3 bases at V and 6 bases at J, with 15 bases between. Germline values: CDR1 LNHDA, CDR2 SQIVND (reference sequence). For the CDR3, the DNA is TGTGCCAGTAGTATCGCACTAGGGGCTGGCAATGAGCAGTTCTTC. This gives the protein CASSIALGAGNEQFF.

This rearrangement joins TRBV28 to TRBJ2-7, with D perhaps matching TRBD2 (6 bases). Germline V gives CDR1 MDHEN, CDR2 SYDVKM. The length of the CDR3 is 12 residues. Trimming pared 6 bases from V and 1 base from J, leaving 7 bases between. The CDR3 here is CASRGTSYEQYF. CDR3 nucleotides: TGTGCCAGCAGGGGGACTTCCTACGAGCAGTACTTC.

This clone was seen just once. The rearrangement joins TRBV18 to TRBJ1-2; 8 bases are shared with TRBD1. Germline V gene data show CDR1 as KGHSH and CDR2 as LQKENI. The CDR3 covers 15 residues. V was pared by 5 bases and J by 3 bases, with 8 bases of the junction left unmatched. CDR3 in DNA: TGTGCCAGCTCAGGTTACAGGGGGTTCGACTATGGCTACACCTTC. Its translation: CASSGYRGFDYGYTF.

The chain uses TRBV30 and TRBJ2-5, with no clear D. V was trimmed by 3 bases and J by 2 bases, leaving 4 bases between them. Germline V CDR1 and CDR2: GTSNPN, SVGIG (reference sequence). This CDR3 spans 11 amino acids. CDR3 sequence (DNA): TGTGCCTGGAGATTTCAAGAGACCCAGTACTTC. Translated: CAWRFQETQYF.

The chain recombines TRBV4-3 with TRBJ1-5, with D maybe TRBD1 (6 bases). Germline V CDR1 and CDR2: LGHNA, YSLEER. The V end lost 3 bases, the J end lost 3 bases, and 12 bases lay between the germline ends. CDR3 length: 15 amino acids. The CDR3 reads CASSHRTGSNQPQHF. The CDR3 DNA reads TGCGCCAGCAGCCACCGTACAGGGTCCAATCAGCCCCAGCATTTT.

The chain's CDR3 is CASSPGGAVYGYTF. CDR3 DNA: TGTGCCAGTAGTCCAGGGGGCGCGGTATATGGCTACACCTTC. The chain combines TRBV19 with TRBJ1-2; TRBD1 matches 8 bases. Germline V lookup: CDR1 LNHDA, CDR2 SQIVND (reference sequence). V lost 5 bases, J lost 5 bases, and 7 bases stayed unmatched. The CDR3 is 14 residues long. Full variable domain (outside the CDR3, taken from reference TRBV19 and TRBJ1-2): DGGITQSPKYLFRKEGQNVTLSCEQNLNHDAMYWYRQDPGQGLRLIYYSQIVNDFQKGDIAEGYSVSREKKESFPLTVTSAQKNPTAFYLCASSPGGAVYGYTFGSGTRLTVV.

In regard to this clone: One end of the junction is discordant with germline, which a read error may explain. The chain has TRBV3-1 (or the pseudogene TRBV3-2) and TRBJ2-3; D may correspond to TRBD1 or TRBD2 (6 bases each). Germline values: CDR1 LGHDT, CDR2 YNNKEL (reference sequence). The CDR3 is made up of 15 amino acids. The CDR3 spells CASSQGGYATDTQYF. The CDR3 DNA reads TGTGCCAGCAGTCAAGGGGGGTATGCCACAGATACGCAGTATTTT.